One and the same sample provided the 26 T cell receptor beta chains below, sequenced in a study of stem cell transplantation in POMP-related autoinflammatory disease (dated by TCRdb to about 2021). What the time point label conveys for this sample: after hematopoietic stem cell transplant. Library preparation used the immunoSEQ multiplex PCR assay. TCRdb retrieved this table from immuneACCESS and kept in-frame rearrangements only. Not all clones are present; in checked studies, unresolved V genes account for under half, and no reason is known for the remainder. Here the sample has roughly 8,900 clones; 88% occur a single time. The ten largest clones take up about an eighth of the sample. Here the sequenced sample was CD8+ T cells from PBMCs, taken after stem cell transplantation. Every receptor here comes from a human patient with POMP-related autoinflammation and immune dysregulation (PRAID). Some T cells may be donor cells from the graft after a transplant.

The chain joins TRBV28 to TRBJ1-3; TRBD1 aligns across 8 bases. Germline V gene lookup returns CDR1 MDHEN and CDR2 SYDVKM. CDR3 length: 17 residues. Trimming took 6 bases from V and 7 from J; bases not matched to a gene: 17. CDR3 sequence: CASRLGGRTGWQNTIYF. The CDR3 nucleotides are TGTGCCAGCAGACTCGGTGGGAGGACAGGGTGGCAGAACACCATATATTTT.

V and J are TRBV24-1 and TRBJ2-2, with a possible D match to TRBD1 (6 bases). V was clipped by 3 bases and J by 5 bases, with 15 bases between them. There are 16 residues in the CDR3. The V gene's germline CDR1 is KGHDR and CDR2 SFDVKD. CDR3 in amino acids: CATSDPGQGPTGELFF. CDR3 sequence (DNA): TGTGCCACCAGTGATCCGGGACAAGGACCAACCGGGGAGCTGTTTTTT.

V usage is TRBV3-1 (or the pseudogene TRBV3-2) and J usage is TRBJ2-7; 15 bases agree with TRBD2. The V gene's germline CDR1 is LGHDT and CDR2 YNNKEL (reference sequence). J gave up 3 bases and V 0 bases, and 12 bases lay outside the gene matches. This CDR3 has 20 residues. CDR3 sequence reads: CASSQEWPGTSGRNYYEQYF. CDR3 DNA: TGTGCCAGCAGCCAAGAGTGGCCCGGGACTAGCGGGAGGAATTACTACGAGCAGTACTTC.

The V gene is TRBV2, the J gene TRBJ2-1; TRBD2 matches at 8 bases. CDR1 is SNHLY and CDR2 is FYNNEI in the germline V gene. V dropped 4 bases and J dropped 3; count of bases not matched to a gene: 8. CDR3 length: 16 residues. Here the CDR3 reads CASSGKERGSYNEQFF. CDR3 bases: TGTGCCAGCAGTGGGAAGGAGCGGGGGAGCTACAATGAGCAGTTCTTC. The whole variable domain, filled in from reference TRBV2 and TRBJ2-1, reads EPEVTQTPSHQVTQMGQEVILRCVPISNHLYFYWYRQILGQKVEFLVSFYNNEISEKSEIFDDQFSVERPDGSNFTLKIRSTKLEDSAMYFCASSGKERGSYNEQFFGPGTRLTVL.

The rearrangement joins TRBV5-8 to TRBJ2-1; TRBD2 matches at 9 bases. The length of the CDR3 is 19 residues. Trimming took 0 bases from V and 2 from J; bases not matched to a gene: 12. Germline CDR1 is SGHTS and CDR2 is YDEGEE. Here the CDR3 reads CASSLVFRTSEDPYNEQFF. In DNA, the CDR3 is TGTGCCAGCAGCTTGGTCTTTAGGACTAGCGAAGATCCCTACAATGAGCAGTTCTTC.

The CDR3 DNA reads as TGTGCCAGCAGTCCTGGGACAGGGCGAGGCTACACCTTC. Encoded protein: CASSPGTGRGYTF. The chain recombines TRBV27 with TRBJ1-2; TRBD1 agrees at 9 bases. V trimming: 5 bases; J trimming: 8 bases; junction bases outside the gene matches: 6. CDR1 and CDR2 (germline): MNHEY, SMNVEV (reference sequence). The CDR3 has 13 amino acids.

V gene TRBV7-8 combines with J gene TRBJ2-7; D is unresolved. The ends were cut back, 5 bases at V and 3 bases at J, with 26 bases in the middle. The CDR3 has 18 residues. From germline, CDR1 is SGHVS and CDR2 FQNEAQ. Here the CDR3 reads CASSETVGAKVGYYEQYV. The CDR3 DNA follows: TGTGCCAGCAGCGAAACCGTGGGTGCCAAGGTAGGCTACTACGAGCAGTACGTC.

This chain connects TRBV18 to TRBJ1-2; D gene ambiguous. This CDR3 is 13 amino acids long. The germline V and J ends were trimmed by 4 bases and 4 bases, with 10 bases remaining between them. The germline gives CDR1 KGHSH, CDR2 LQKENI. The CDR3, as DNA: TGTGCCAGCTCACTAGACACTGTCTATGGCTACACCTTC. It yields the protein CASSLDTVYGYTF.

The chain employs TRBV3-1 (or the pseudogene TRBV3-2) and TRBJ2-2, with 7 bases matching TRBD1. Germline V gene data show CDR1 as LGHDT and CDR2 as YNNKEL (reference sequence). The ends lost 1 base at V and 5 bases at J; junction bases unmatched: 4. The CDR3 consists of 15 residues. CDR3 in amino acids: CASSQVQGVTGELFF. The CDR3, as DNA: TGTGCCAGCAGCCAAGTTCAGGGGGTTACCGGGGAGCTGTTTTTT.

In DNA form, the CDR3 reads TGTGCCAGCAGCCAAGATCCACCTCACCTACGTGGGGAGGATACGCAGTATTTT. This codes for CASSQDPPHLRGEDTQYF. The chain combines TRBV3-1 (or the pseudogene TRBV3-2) with TRBJ2-3; a possible D gene is TRBD2 (5 bases). Germline V gene data show CDR1 as LGHDT and CDR2 as YNNKEL (reference sequence). V was clipped by 0 bases and J by 6 bases, with 22 bases between them. The CDR3 extends over 18 amino acids.

This chain joins TRBV6-2 or TRBV6-3 and TRBJ1-5; D may be TRBD1 (5 bases). CDR1 and CDR2 from the germline V gene are MNHEY and SVGEGT. This CDR3 is built from 14 residues. Deletions cut 4 bases from V and 3 bases from J, with 10 bases between. The CDR3 DNA reads TGTGCCAGCAGTTTATGGGGCGTCAATCAGCCCCAGCATTTT. It translates to CASSLWGVNQPQHF.

The table lists this clone with a few counts. CDR3: CASSVEGVMTYNSPLHF. The CDR3 nucleotides are TGTGCCAGCAGCGTAGAAGGGGTAATGACCTATAATTCACCCCTCCACTTT. The rearrangement joins TRBV9 to TRBJ1-6; tentatively, D is TRBD1 (5 bases). Trimming removed 0 bases from V and 2 bases from J, with 12 bases in between. The CDR3 spans 17 residues. Germline CDR1 SGDLS, CDR2 YYNGEE.

V usage is TRBV13 and J usage is TRBJ2-7; 13 bases are a match to TRBD2. This CDR3 has 14 amino acids. The V gene end was trimmed by 5 bases and the J gene end by 5 bases; junction bases not matched to a gene: 3. CDR1 and CDR2 (germline): PRHDT, FYEKMQ (reference sequence). The CDR3 is CASSRGLAGDEQYF. CDR3 sequence (DNA): TGTGCCAGCAGCCGAGGACTAGCGGGAGACGAGCAGTACTTC.

V gene TRBV6-1 combines with J gene TRBJ2-7; possible D gene TRBD1, 6 bases. The CDR3 is made up of 16 amino acids. V dropped 1 base and J dropped 0 bases, with 13 bases sitting between them. Looked up from germline, CDR1 is MNHNS and CDR2 is SASEGT. The CDR3 is CASSEGTGWISYEQYV. The CDR3 DNA sequence: TGTGCCAGCAGTGAAGGAACAGGGTGGATCTCCTACGAGCAGTACGTC.

The chain uses TRBV2 and TRBJ1-5; D remains unclear. The CDR3 has 14 amino acids. V was clipped by 3 bases and J by 0 bases, with 6 bases between them. Per the germline V gene, CDR1 is SNHLY and CDR2 is FYNNEI. CDR3 in amino acids: CASSDRNSNQPQHF. CDR3 DNA: TGTGCCAGCAGTGACAGAAATAGCAATCAGCCCCAGCATTTT.

V is TRBV19 and J is TRBJ2-7, with D unresolved. V shed 2 bases and J shed 1 base, with 9 bases lying between them. Germline CDR1 is LNHDA and CDR2 is SQIVND (reference sequence). The CDR3 length is 14 residues. DNA for the CDR3: TGTGCCAGTAGTATAAGCTGGGGTTCCTACGAGCAGTACTTC. Residues: CASSISWGSYEQYF.

This chain uses TRBV28 with TRBJ2-1; 14 nucleotides match TRBD2. The CDR3 totals 17 residues. With 3 bases clipped from V and 6 bases from J, the junction kept 7 bases outside the gene matches. Germline-derived CDR1 and CDR2 are MDHEN and SYDVKM. CDR3: CASSFPGTSGRANEQFF. CDR3 in DNA: TGTGCCAGCAGTTTTCCCGGGACTAGCGGGAGAGCCAATGAGCAGTTCTTC.

CDR3 nucleotides: TGTGCCACCCGAGGGACTAGCGACTACGAGCAGTACTTC. Protein sequence: CATRGTSDYEQYF. The chain has TRBV7-9 and TRBJ2-7; 10 bases match TRBD2. V shed 10 bases, J shed 3 bases, and the junction held 6 bases outside the gene matches. CDR3 length: 13 amino acids. Germline assignment: CDR1 SEHNR and CDR2 FQNEAQ (reference sequence). Full variable domain (missing parts from reference TRBV7-9 and TRBJ2-7): DTGVSQNPRHKITKRGQNVTFRCDPISEHNRLYWYRQTLGQGPEFLTYFQNEAQLEKSRLLSDRFSAERPKGSFSTLEIQRTEQGDSAMYLCATRGTSDYEQYFGPGTRLTVT.

V and J are TRBV5-1 and TRBJ1-4, with D tentatively TRBD1 (6 bases). CDR3 length equals 15 residues. The germline gives CDR1 SGHRS, CDR2 YFSETQ. The V and J ends lost 4 bases and 4 bases respectively, with 14 bases between them. The chain's CDR3 is CASSTGQSGNEKLFF. The CDR3 DNA reads as TGCGCCAGCAGCACCGGACAGTCCGGTAATGAAAAACTGTTTTTT.

The chain joins TRBV10-1 to TRBJ2-2, with D possibly being TRBD2 (5 bases). V lost 3 bases and J lost 7, with 6 bases in between. The CDR3 has 12 residues. CDR1 and CDR2 from the germline V gene are WNHNN and SYGVQD (reference sequence). CDR3 protein: CASSDGVGELFF. DNA of the CDR3: TGCGCCAGCAGTGACGGGGTCGGGGAGCTGTTTTTT.

The J gene is TRBJ2-1, the V gene TRBV5-5, with D possibly TRBD1 on 6 matching bases. V lost 1 base to trimming and J lost 2 bases, with 10 bases between them. The CDR3 consists of 15 residues. CDR1 and CDR2 (germline): SGHKS, YYEKEE (reference sequence). The CDR3 region is CASSLPTGTYNEQFF. Here the CDR3 DNA reads TGTGCCAGCAGCTTGCCGACAGGAACCTACAATGAGCAGTTCTTC.

This clone occurred a few times. The rearrangement uses TRBV19 and TRBJ2-7, with 8 positions matching TRBD1. The CDR3 has 15 amino acids. Germline V gene sequence: CDR1 LNHDA, CDR2 SQIVND (reference sequence). Losses at the gene ends were 1 base for V and 3 bases for J; bases not matched to a gene: 5. The CDR3 DNA reads as TGTGCCAGTAGTATAGCGCAGGGGGCGATCTACGAGCAGTACTTC. It specifies CASSIAQGAIYEQYF.

The V gene is TRBV23-1, the J gene TRBJ2-5; D might be TRBD1 (5 bases). TRBV23-1 counts as an open reading frame of uncertain function. V shed 6 bases and J shed 2 bases, with 19 bases lying between them. This CDR3 region has 16 residues. The CDR3 sequence: CASRQDTNPKQETQYF. In nucleotides, the CDR3 is TGCGCCAGCAGGCAGGACACCAACCCCAAACAAGAGACCCAGTACTTC.

This chain links TRBV5-1 with TRBJ2-7; 8 nucleotides line up with TRBD2. Germline CDR1 SGHRS, CDR2 YFSETQ. V was pared by 1 base and J by 1 base, with 4 bases of the junction left unmatched. This CDR3 has 15 amino acids. CDR3 region: CASSLTGGTSYEQYF. CDR3 bases: TGCGCCAGCAGCTTGACGGGAGGGACGTCCTACGAGCAGTACTTC.

The rearrangement uses TRBV28 and TRBJ2-4, with 11 bases identical to TRBD2. Germline V gives CDR1 MDHEN, CDR2 SYDVKM. V lost 3 bases to trimming and J lost 0 bases; unmatched junction nucleotides: 16. The CDR3 has 21 residues. Here the CDR3 reads CASSFPLAGGPGVQAKNIQYF. The DNA of the CDR3 is TGTGCCAGCAGTTTCCCTTTAGCGGGAGGGCCTGGAGTCCAAGCCAAAAACATTCAGTACTTC.

This clone came up once. The chain uses TRBV5-1 and TRBJ2-1, with D possibly matching TRBD1 (5 bases). Germline V lookup: CDR1 SGHRS, CDR2 YFSETQ. This CDR3 has 17 amino acids. V was cut by 0 bases and J by 2 bases, with 15 bases left in between. The CDR3 region is CASSLVEQVDPYNEQFF. DNA of the CDR3: TGCGCCAGCAGCTTGGTGGAACAGGTAGACCCCTACAATGAGCAGTTCTTC. Combining the CDR3 with reference TRBV5-1 and TRBJ2-1 gives the whole variable domain KAGVTQTPRYLIKTRGQQVTLSCSPISGHRSVSWYQQTPGQGLQFLFEYFSETQRNKGNFPGRFSGRQFSNSRSEMNVSTLELGDSALYLCASSLVEQVDPYNEQFFGPGTRLTVL.